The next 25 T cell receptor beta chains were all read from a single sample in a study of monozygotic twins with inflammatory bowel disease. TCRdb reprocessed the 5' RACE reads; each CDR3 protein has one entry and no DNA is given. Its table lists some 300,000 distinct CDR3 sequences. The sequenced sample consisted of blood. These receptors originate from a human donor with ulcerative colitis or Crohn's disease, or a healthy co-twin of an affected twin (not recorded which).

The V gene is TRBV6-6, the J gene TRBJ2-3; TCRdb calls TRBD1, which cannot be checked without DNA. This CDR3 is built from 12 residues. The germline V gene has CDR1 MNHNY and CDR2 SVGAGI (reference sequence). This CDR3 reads CASSQVPNTQYF.

CDR3 sequence: CASRFRDTEAFF. The rearrangement links TRBV19 to TRBJ1-1. CDR1 LNHDA and CDR2 SQIVND come from the germline V gene (reference sequence). The CDR3 is made up of 12 amino acids.

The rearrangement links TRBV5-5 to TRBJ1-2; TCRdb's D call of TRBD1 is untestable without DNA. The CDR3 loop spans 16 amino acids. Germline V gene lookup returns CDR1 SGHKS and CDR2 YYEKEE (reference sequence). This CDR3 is CASSAAEGQGGHGYTF.

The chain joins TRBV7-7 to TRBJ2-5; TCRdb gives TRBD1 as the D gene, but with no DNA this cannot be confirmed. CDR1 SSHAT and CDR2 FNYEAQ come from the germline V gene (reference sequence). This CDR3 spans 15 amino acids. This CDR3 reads CASSYGTGVQETQYF.

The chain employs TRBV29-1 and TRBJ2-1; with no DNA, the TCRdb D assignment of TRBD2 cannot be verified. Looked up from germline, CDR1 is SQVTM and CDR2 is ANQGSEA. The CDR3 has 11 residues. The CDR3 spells CSGTSYNEQFF.

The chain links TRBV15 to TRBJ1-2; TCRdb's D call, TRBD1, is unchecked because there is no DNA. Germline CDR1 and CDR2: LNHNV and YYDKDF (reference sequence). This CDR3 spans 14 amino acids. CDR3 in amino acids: CATSRGQDLYGYTF.

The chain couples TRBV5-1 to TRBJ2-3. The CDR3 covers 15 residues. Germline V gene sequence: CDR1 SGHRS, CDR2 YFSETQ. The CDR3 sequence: CASSLTHGRTDTQYF.

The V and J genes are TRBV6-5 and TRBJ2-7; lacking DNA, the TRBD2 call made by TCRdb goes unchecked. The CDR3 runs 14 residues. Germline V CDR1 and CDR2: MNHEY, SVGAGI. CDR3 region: CASSLAGTFYEQYF.

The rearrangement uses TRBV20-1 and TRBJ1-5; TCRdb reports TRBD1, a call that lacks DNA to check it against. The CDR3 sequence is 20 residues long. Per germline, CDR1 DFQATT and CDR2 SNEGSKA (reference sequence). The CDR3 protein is CSARYRATGWVSNSNQPQHF.

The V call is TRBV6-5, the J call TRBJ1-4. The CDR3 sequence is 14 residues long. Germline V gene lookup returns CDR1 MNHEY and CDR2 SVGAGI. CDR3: CASSSSGTNEKLFF.

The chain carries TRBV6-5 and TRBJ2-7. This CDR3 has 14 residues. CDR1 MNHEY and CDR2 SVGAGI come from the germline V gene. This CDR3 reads CASSYSPDAYEQYF.

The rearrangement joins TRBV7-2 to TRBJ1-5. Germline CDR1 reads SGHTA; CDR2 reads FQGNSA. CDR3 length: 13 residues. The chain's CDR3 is CASSLGRYQPQHF.

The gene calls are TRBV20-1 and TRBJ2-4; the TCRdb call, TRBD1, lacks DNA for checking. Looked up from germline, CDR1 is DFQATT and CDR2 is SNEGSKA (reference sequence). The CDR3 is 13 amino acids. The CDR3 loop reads CSALTGGNNIQYF.

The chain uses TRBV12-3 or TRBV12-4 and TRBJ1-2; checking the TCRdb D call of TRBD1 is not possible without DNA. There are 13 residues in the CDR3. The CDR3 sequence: CASSPRLGVGYTF.

CDR3 loop: CSARGMNRGNEQFF. The rearrangement joins TRBV20-1 to TRBJ2-1; no DNA is available, so the TRBD1 call from TCRdb remains unchecked. Germline CDR1 and CDR2: DFQATT and SNEGSKA (reference sequence). The CDR3 has 14 residues.

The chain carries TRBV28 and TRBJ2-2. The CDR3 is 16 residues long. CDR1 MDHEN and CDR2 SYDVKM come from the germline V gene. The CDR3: CASTPRVSEFTGELFF.

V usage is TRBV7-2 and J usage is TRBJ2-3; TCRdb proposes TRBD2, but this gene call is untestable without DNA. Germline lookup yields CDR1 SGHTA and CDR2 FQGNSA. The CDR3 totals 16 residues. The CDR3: CASSLVLTGGSDTQYF.

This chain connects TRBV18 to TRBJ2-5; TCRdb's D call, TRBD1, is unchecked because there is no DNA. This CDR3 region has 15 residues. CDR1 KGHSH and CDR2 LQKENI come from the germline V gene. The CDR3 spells CASSPGQGVKETQYF. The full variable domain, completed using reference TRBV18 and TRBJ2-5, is NAGVMQNPRHLVRRRGQEARLRCSPMKGHSHVYWYRQLPEEGLKFMVYLQKENIIDESGMPKERFSAEFPKEGPSILRIQQVVRGDSAAYFCASSPGQGVKETQYFGPGTRLLVL.

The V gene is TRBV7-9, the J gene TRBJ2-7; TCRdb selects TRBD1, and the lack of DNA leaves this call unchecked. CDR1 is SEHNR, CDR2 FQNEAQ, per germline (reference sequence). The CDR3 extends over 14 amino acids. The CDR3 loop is CASSLPGGGYEQYF.

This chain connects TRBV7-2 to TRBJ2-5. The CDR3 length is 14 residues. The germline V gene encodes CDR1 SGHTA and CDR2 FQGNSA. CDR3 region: CASSLVRTAETQYF.

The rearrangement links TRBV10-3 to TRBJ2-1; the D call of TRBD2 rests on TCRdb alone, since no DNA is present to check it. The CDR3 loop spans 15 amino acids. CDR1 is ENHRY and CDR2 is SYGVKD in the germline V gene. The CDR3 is CAISEPGLLYNEQFF.

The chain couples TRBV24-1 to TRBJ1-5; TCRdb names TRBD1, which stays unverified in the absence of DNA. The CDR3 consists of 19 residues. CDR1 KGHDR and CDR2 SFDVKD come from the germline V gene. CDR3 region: CATSPRQGDPLYSNQPQHF.

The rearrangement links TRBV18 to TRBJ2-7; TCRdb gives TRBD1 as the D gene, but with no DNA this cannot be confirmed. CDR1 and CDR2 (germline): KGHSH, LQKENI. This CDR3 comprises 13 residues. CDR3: CASSPPGQQEQYF.

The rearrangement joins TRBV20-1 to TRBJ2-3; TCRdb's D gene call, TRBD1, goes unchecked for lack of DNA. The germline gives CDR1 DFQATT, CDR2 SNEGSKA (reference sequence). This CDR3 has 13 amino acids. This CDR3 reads CSVRAGAGDTQYF.

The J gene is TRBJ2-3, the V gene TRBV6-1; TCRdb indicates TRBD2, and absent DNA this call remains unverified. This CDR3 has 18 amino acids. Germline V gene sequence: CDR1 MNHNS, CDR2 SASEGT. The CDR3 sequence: CASRRTSGRANPTDTQYF.